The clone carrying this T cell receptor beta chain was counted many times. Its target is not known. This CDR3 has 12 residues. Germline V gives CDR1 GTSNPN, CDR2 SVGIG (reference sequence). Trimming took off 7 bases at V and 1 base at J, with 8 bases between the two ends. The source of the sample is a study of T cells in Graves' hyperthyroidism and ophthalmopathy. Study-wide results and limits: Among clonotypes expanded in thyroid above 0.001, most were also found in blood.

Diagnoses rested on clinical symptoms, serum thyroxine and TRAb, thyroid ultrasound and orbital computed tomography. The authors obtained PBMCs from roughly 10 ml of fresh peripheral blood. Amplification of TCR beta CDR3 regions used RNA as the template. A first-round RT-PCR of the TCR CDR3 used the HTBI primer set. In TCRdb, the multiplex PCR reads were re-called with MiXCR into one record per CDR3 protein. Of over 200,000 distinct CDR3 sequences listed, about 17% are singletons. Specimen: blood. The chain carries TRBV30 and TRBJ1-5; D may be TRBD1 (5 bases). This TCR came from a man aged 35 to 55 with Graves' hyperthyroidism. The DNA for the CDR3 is TGTGCCTACCGGGACAGCAATCAGCCCCAGCATTTT. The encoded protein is CAYRDSNQPQHF.